This record covers a single T cell receptor beta chain. This record comes from a study of blood T cell repertoires in COVID-19. In the study overall: Material from acute and convalescent COVID-19 was sourced from the United States, Italy and Spain. Nucleic acid was either cDNA or gDNA, and it came from T cells, B-cell-depleted T cells, or PBMCs.

V was clipped by 3 bases and J by 4 bases, with 10 bases between them. CDR3 length: 14 amino acids. Germline V gives CDR1 SGDLS, CDR2 YYNGEE. Per the study methods: For nucleated cells, counts were estimated from reference gene primer amplification. The data were produced by immunoSEQ multiplex PCR, yet TCRdb's version contains in-frame clones alone and is incomplete. From that table come the V and J calls and clone size; the DNA was used to work out D and trimming. The top ten clones hold approximately 6.2% of a sample with 200,000 to 250,000 clones, around nine tenths of them seen once. The V and J genes are TRBV9 and TRBJ2-2; a possible D gene is TRBD1 (6 bases). The sequencing sample was made of peripheral blood. The clonotype was recovered from a man in his 60s who had recovered from COVID-19. The CDR3 here is CASSAQGATGELFF. As DNA, the CDR3 is TGTGCCAGCAGCGCACAGGGTGCCACCGGGGAGCTGTTTTTT.